This TCR beta chain was sequenced during a study of cytomegalovirus exposure and HLA in healthy donors. This PCR relied on a set of 60 Vbeta primers and 13 Jbeta primers. TCRdb's copy holds only in-frame clones and misses some; the assay was immunoSEQ multiplex PCR. In the table there are around 120,000 clones, 75% to 85% of which are singletons. In regard to this clone: Antigen unknown.

Regarding the study as a whole: Across all donors, roughly uniform sequencing depth was an assumption of the presence/absence analyses.

The source of this sequence is a female donor in good health and CMV-seropositive. Sequenced: PBMCs.

Here the CDR3 DNA reads TGTGCCAGCAGTCCCTTTTCCGGGGGGCTTCTTCCAACCGGGGAGCTGTTTTTT. This gives the protein CASSPFSGGLLPTGELFF. The chain combines TRBV7-3 with TRBJ2-2, with a tentative D call TRBD2 (7 bases). Germline V CDR1 and CDR2: SGHTA, FQGTGA. This CDR3 has 18 residues. V lost 6 bases, J lost 5 bases, and 25 bases lay in between. The variable domain in full, completed from reference TRBV7-3 and TRBJ2-2, reads GAGVSQTPSNKVTEKGKYVELRCDPISGHTALYWYRQSLGQGPEFLIYFQGTGAADDSGLPNDRFFAVRPEGSVSTLKIQRTERGDSAVYLCASSPFSGGLLPTGELFFGEGSRLTVL.